These T cell receptor beta chains were read from a single sample in a study of T cells in Graves' hyperthyroidism and ophthalmopathy. In TCRdb, the multiplex PCR reads were re-called with MiXCR into one record per CDR3 protein. Among about 600,000 distinct CDR3 sequences, more than 15% were seen once, and the ten largest hold around 3.5%. Sequencing was performed on blood. The receptors were gathered from a woman aged 40 to 55 with Graves' ophthalmopathy. CDR3s include the opening cysteine and the closing phenylalanine or tryptophan.

j_gene | v_gene | CDR3aa
TRBJ1-1 | TRBV18 | CASRQGSTEAFF
TRBJ2-4 | TRBV2 | CASILDRFGAKNIQYF
TRBJ2-1 | TRBV28 | CASSSPGTPRNEQSF
TRBJ2-5 | TRBV4-1 | CASSQEAQRSDSQETQYF
TRBJ2-7 | TRBV11-1 | CASSSRTSSIDEQYF
TRBJ2-5 | TRBV5-1 | CASSRLGTETQYF
TRBJ2-3 | TRBV2 | CASSQVLVNTDTQYF
TRBJ1-4 | TRBV7-2 | CASSLEGWDEKLLF
TRBJ1-1 | TRBV5-1 | CASSSDAEAFF
TRBJ2-5 | TRBV10-3 | CAISDPRLAGGETQYF
TRBJ2-7 | TRBV29-1 | CSVLSGRGYEQYF
TRBJ2-4 | TRBV2 | CANTQGSENIQYF
TRBJ2-3 | TRBV20-1 | CRVEQGSTDTQYF
TRBJ2-7 | TRBV7-8 | CASSPYYSYEQYF
TRBJ2-3 | TRBV6-1 | CASTRGRAGAWGTDTQYF
TRBJ2-7 | TRBV7-9 | CASSPGQAVAYEQYF